This TCR beta chain was captured in a study of CD8 T cells in Susac syndrome. The CDR3 length is 12 residues. Deletions cut 5 bases from V and 3 bases from J, with 11 bases between. Germline CDR1 SQVTM, CDR2 ANQGSEA. Reverse transcription of roughly 0.5 to 1 ug RNA was carried out with random hexamers. One entry per CDR3 protein, called by TCRdb with MiXCR from the immunoSEQ multiplex PCR reads. Found here are some 300,000 distinct CDR3 sequences, around 84% of them singletons; the top ten hold about 0.11%. Specimen: CD8+ T cells from PBMCs. The sequence derives from a human donor with multiple sclerosis. The chain carries TRBV29-1 and TRBJ2-7, with a tentative D call TRBD2 (6 bases). CDR3 in DNA: TGCAGCGTTCACGGGAGCAGCTACGAGCAGTACTTC. It yields the protein CSVHGSSYEQYF.